This is a list of T cell receptor beta chains from one sample in a study of Graves' ophthalmopathy and Graves' hyperthyroidism. TCRdb reprocessed the multiplex PCR reads with MiXCR, giving one entry per CDR3 protein. Of 600,000 to 950,000 distinct CDR3 sequences listed, 40% are singletons. The sample consisted of peripheral blood. Receptors originate from an adult man with Graves' ophthalmopathy. The CDR3 runs from the conserved cysteine through the conserved F or W. The order of the fields is J gene, D gene, clone size, V gene, CDR3 protein, CDR3 DNA. D genes are given only for firm matches. Rows may omit the clone size; those that give it use once, few, many or a size class.

TRBJ2-5	.	.	TRBV2	CASSPPNGETQYF	TGTGCCAGCAGTCCCCCCAACGGAGAGACCCAGTACTTC
TRBJ1-1	.	few	TRBV20-1	CSAIPGSYRANTEAFF	TGCAGTGCTATCCCGGGATCCTACCGCGCGAACACTGAAGCTTTCTTT
TRBJ2-7	.	.	TRBV7-9	CASSSRGGAYEQHF	TGTGCCAGCAGCTCCCGAGGGGGAGCGTACGAGCAGCACTTC
TRBJ1-2	.	once	TRBV15	CATSRGTVHGYTF	TGTGCCACCAGCAGAGGGACAGTACATGGCTACACCTTC
TRBJ2-7	TRBD2	few	TRBV20-1	CSATSGSGRGEQYF	TGCAGTGCGACTAGCGGGAGCGGACGGGGCGAGCAGTACTTC
TRBJ1-3	.	once	TRBV20-1	CSARDPLVSSFGNTIYF	TGCAGTGCTAGAGATCCGCTTGTCTCCAGCTTTGGAAACACCATATATTTT
TRBJ1-4	.	many	TRBV29-1	CSVGTSWGEKLFF	TGCAGCGTCGGGACCTCCTGGGGTGAAAAACTGTTTTTT
TRBJ2-5	.	few	TRBV25-1	CASSERPPHQETQYF	TGTGCCAGCAGTGAAAGACCACCCCACCAAGAGACCCAGTACTTC
TRBJ1-6	TRBD1	many	TRBV20-1	CSARADRGRNSPLHF	TGCAGTGCTAGGGCTGACAGGGGGCGCAATTCACCCCTCCACTTT
TRBJ2-7	.	.	TRBV20-1	CSARDPSSTNYEQYF	TGCAGTGCTAGAGACCCATCGTCAACTAACTACGAGCAGTACTTC
TRBJ1-6	.	many	TRBV9	CASSVSPRVDNSPLHF	TGTGCCAGCAGCGTAAGTCCCAGAGTAGATAATTCACCCCTCCACTTT
TRBJ2-7	TRBD2	.	TRBV15	CATSRGFGPAGALNEQYF	TGTGCCACCAGCAGAGGTTTTGGGCCTGCGGGAGCCCTGAACGAGCAGTACTTC
TRBJ2-3	TRBD2	.	TRBV7-9	CASSLIAGGAPDTQYF	TGTGCCAGCAGCTTAATAGCCGGGGGGGCCCCAGATACGCAGTATTTT
TRBJ1-6	TRBD1	many	TRBV12-3/TRBV12-4	CASSLTGGYNSPLHF	TGTGCCAGCAGCTTGACAGGGGGCTATAATTCACCCCTCCACTTT
TRBJ1-1	.	.	TRBV2	CATPRGGRTEAFF	TGTGCTACACCGAGGGGGGGACGGACTGAAGCTTTCTTT
TRBJ2-6	.	many	TRBV7-9	CASSLVTNGANVLTF	TGTGCCAGCAGCCTCGTAACGAATGGGGCCAACGTCCTGACTTTC
TRBJ2-7	.	.	TRBV20-1	CSASGQGGPYEQYF	TGCAGTGCTAGTGGGCAGGGGGGCCCCTACGAGCAGTACTTC
TRBJ1-5	.	few	TRBV24-1	CASSEAKGHSNQPQHF	TGTGCCAGCAGTGAAGCGAAGGGACATAGCAATCAGCCCCAGCATTTT
TRBJ2-3	.	.	TRBV7-2	CASSLKSSGLADTQYF	TGTGCCAGCAGCTTAAAGTCATCGGGGCTCGCAGATACGCAGTATTTT
TRBJ1-1	TRBD1	few	TRBV19	CASSPLQGVSTEAFF	TGTGCCAGTAGTCCACTACAGGGGGTTAGCACTGAAGCTTTCTTT
TRBJ2-6	.	many	TRBV7-2	CASSEGGAGANVLTF	TGTGCCAGCAGCGAAGGAGGGGCTGGGGCCAACGTCCTGACTTTC
TRBJ1-2	.	few	TRBV7-2	CASTDRGQGRWGYTF	TGTGCCAGCACCGACCGAGGGCAGGGGAGGTGGGGCTACACCTTC
TRBJ1-2	.	many	TRBV7-9	CASSLDYGYTF	TGTGCCAGCAGCCTGGACTATGGCTACACCTTC
TRBJ1-5	TRBD1	.	TRBV20-1	CSARAGQVYSNQPQHF	TGCAGTGCTAGGGCGGGACAGGTTTATAGCAATCAGCCCCAGCATTTT
TRBJ2-7	.	many	TRBV29-1	CSVADYYEQYF	TGCAGCGTCGCTGACTACTACGAGCAGTACTTC
TRBJ2-2	.	few	TRBV25-1	CASLDRVTGELFF	TGTGCCAGCTTAGATCGGGTCACCGGGGAGCTGTTTTTT
TRBJ2-5	.	many	TRBV10-2	CASSEGADQETQYF	TGCGCCAGCAGTGAGGGGGCGGACCAAGAGACCCAGTACTTC
TRBJ2-7	TRBD1	.	TRBV2	CASSKTGGEQYF	TGTGCCAGCAGTAAGACAGGGGGCGAGCAGTACTTC
TRBJ2-7	TRBD2	many	TRBV10-3	CAISEDGLAGLSYEQYF	TGTGCCATCAGTGAAGACGGACTAGCGGGGCTATCCTACGAGCAGTACTTC
TRBJ1-1	.	.	TRBV29-1	CSADRGMTEAFF	TGCAGCGCCGACCGGGGGATGACTGAAGCTTTCTTT
TRBJ2-3	.	.	TRBV2	CASQGLRGRDTQYF	TGTGCCAGCCAAGGGCTCCGGGGCAGAGATACGCAGTATTTT
TRBJ2-2	.	many	TRBV7-9	CASSEGLDGELFF	TGTGCCAGCAGCGAGGGGTTGGACGGGGAGCTGTTTTTT
TRBJ1-2	TRBD1	many	TRBV7-9	CASSYRQGDDGYTF	TGTGCCAGCAGCTACAGACAGGGGGATGACGGCTACACCTTC
TRBJ1-2	TRBD1	few	TRBV2	CASSPFGQGAYGYTF	TGTGCCAGCAGTCCCTTCGGCCAGGGGGCCTATGGCTACACCTTC
TRBJ1-4	.	.	TRBV29-1	CSVEASAEKLFF	TGCAGCGTTGAAGCGTCGGCTGAAAAACTGTTTTTT
TRBJ1-1	TRBD1	.	TRBV2	CASENRGEALF	TGTGCCAGCGAGAACAGGGGTGAAGCTCTCTTT
TRBJ2-7	TRBD2	many	TRBV7-2	CASSLDTSGLYEQYF	TGTGCCAGCAGCTTAGATACTAGCGGGTTGTACGAGCAGTACTTC
TRBJ2-7	.	few	TRBV25-1	CASSISRQFAYEQYF	TGTGCCAGCAGTATCTCACGACAGTTTGCCTACGAGCAGTACTTC
TRBJ2-7	.	.	TRBV10-3	CASSPEPGGEQYF	TGTGCCAGCAGTCCCGAGCCCGGTGGCGAGCAGTACTTC
TRBJ1-1	.	.	TRBV20-1	CRAVSGTEAFF	TGCAGGGCCGTATCGGGCACTGAAGCTTTCTTT
TRBJ2-7	.	.	TRBV20-1	CSASGRGSSYEQYF	TGCAGTGCTAGTGGACGGGGGAGTTCCTACGAGCAGTACTTC
TRBJ2-6	.	.	TRBV7-2	CASSFGTTNVLTF	TGTGCCAGCAGCTTCGGGACGACCAACGTCCTGACTTTC
TRBJ2-7	.	.	TRBV6-9	CAPTPASYEQYF	TGTGCCCCCACCCCTGCATCCTACGAGCAGTACTTC
TRBJ2-5	.	.	TRBV7-3	CASSQDRGGKTQYF	TGTGCCAGCAGCCAAGATAGGGGGGGAAAGACCCAGTACTTC
TRBJ2-5	.	.	TRBV19	CASLNRPYEYF	TGTGCCAGCCTAAATCGACCTTACGAGTACTTC
TRBJ1-1	TRBD1	many	TRBV25-1	CASSATTGVVSEAFF	TGTGCCAGCAGTGCTACGACAGGGGTTGTATCTGAAGCTTTCTTT
TRBJ1-2	.	.	TRBV5-1	CASSLIGDGAKDGCTF	TGTGCCAGCAGCTTGATAGGGGACGGCGCAAAGGATGGCTGCACCTTC